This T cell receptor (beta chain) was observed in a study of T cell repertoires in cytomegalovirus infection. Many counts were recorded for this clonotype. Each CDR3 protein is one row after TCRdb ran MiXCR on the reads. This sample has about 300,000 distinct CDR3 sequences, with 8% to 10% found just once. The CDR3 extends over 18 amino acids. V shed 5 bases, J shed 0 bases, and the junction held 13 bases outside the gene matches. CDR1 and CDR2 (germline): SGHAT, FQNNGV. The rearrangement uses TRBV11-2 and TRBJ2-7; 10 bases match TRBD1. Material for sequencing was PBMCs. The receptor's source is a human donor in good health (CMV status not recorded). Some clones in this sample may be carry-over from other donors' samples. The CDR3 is CASSPRPGTGASSYEQYV. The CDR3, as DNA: TGTGCCAGCAGCCCCCGTCCCGGGACAGGGGCGAGCTCCTACGAGCAGTACGTC.